One sample yielded the 16 T cell receptor beta chains listed below, sequenced in a study of blood T cells in healthy people across ages. With a J-beta primer mix and a sample-barcoded 5' primer, a second PCR ran roughly 6 to 11 cycles. MiXCR, applied by TCRdb to the 5' RACE reads, yields one record per CDR3 protein. The sample lists 800,000 to 1,000,000 distinct CDR3 sequences, about 44% occurring once. Sequences were obtained from blood. These receptor sequences come from a man under 40 in good health.

This chain uses TRBV24-1 with TRBJ2-2; D is unclear. The CDR3 spans 15 residues. Trimming stripped 3 bases from V and 9 bases from J, with 16 bases between. The germline gives CDR1 KGHDR, CDR2 SFDVKD. CDR3 coding DNA: TGTGCCACCAGTGATCCCCAACGGCAGCGCAGGGAGCTGTTTTTT. Its translation is CATSDPQRQRRELFF.

This clonotype was counted between two and nine times. This chain connects TRBV3-1 to TRBJ2-1; 8 nucleotides line up with TRBD2. CDR3 length equals 16 residues. Per the germline V gene, CDR1 is LGHDT and CDR2 is YNNKEL (reference sequence). The trim removed 6 bases at V and 2 bases at J, leaving 9 bases unmatched. Here the CDR3 reads CASRRRAGGTYNEQFF. CDR3 sequence (DNA): TGTGCCAGCAGACGTCGTGCGGGGGGAACCTACAATGAGCAGTTCTTC.

The chain links TRBV7-2 to TRBJ2-1; 7 nucleotides line up with TRBD1. The V and J ends lost 5 bases and 9 bases, in that order; junction bases with no gene match: 4. The CDR3 contains 12 residues. The germline V gene has CDR1 SGHTA and CDR2 FQGNSA. In DNA, the CDR3 is TGTGCCAGCAGCGAACAGGGGATTGAGCAGTTCTTC. Amino acid sequence: CASSEQGIEQFF.

This clonotype appeared a single time. The chain links TRBV6-1 to TRBJ2-7, with TRBD1 matching over 8 bases. This CDR3 contains 14 residues. Germline CDR1 and CDR2: MNHNS and SASEGT. Trimming took 11 bases from V and 2 from J; bases not matched to a gene: 11. CDR3 in DNA: TGTGCCGGCAACCTATTGACAGGGGCCTACGAGCAGTACTTC. Translated: CAGNLLTGAYEQYF.

The CDR3 sequence is CASSYSSSGTDTQYF. CDR3 coding DNA: TGTGCCAGCAGTTACTCATCTAGCGGCACAGATACGCAGTATTTT. V and J are TRBV6-5 and TRBJ2-3; maybe TRBD2 (6 bases). Germline V CDR1 and CDR2: MNHEY, SVGAGI. This CDR3 is built from 15 residues. V was clipped by 0 bases and J by 1 base, with 8 bases between them.

The chain is built from TRBV27 and TRBJ2-1; 7 bases are shared with TRBD2. Near its end, the DNA agrees better with TRBJ2-7, so the J call may be wrong. Germline V gene lookup returns CDR1 MNHEY and CDR2 SMNVEV (reference sequence). The CDR3 loop spans 16 amino acids. In DNA form, the CDR3 reads TGTGCCAGCAGCCCCCACGGGGGGAGCTCCTACAATGAGCAGTACTTC. As protein: CASSPHGGSSYNEQYF.

This clonotype was seen only a few times. The V and J genes are TRBV3-1 and TRBJ2-3; 8 bases agree with TRBD2. The CDR3 length is 16 residues. V was clipped by 2 bases and J by 6 bases; unmatched bases: 10. Germline CDR1 and CDR2: LGHDT and YNNKEL (reference sequence). The CDR3 DNA reads as TGTGCCAGCAGCCAAAACAACGGGGGGGCAGGTGATACGCAGTATTTT. It encodes CASSQNNGGAGDTQYF.

This clonotype was counted only a few times. The V and J genes are TRBV7-2 and TRBJ2-3; 8 nucleotides line up with TRBD2. V gave up 5 bases and J gave up 3 bases; unmatched junction bases: 7. CDR3 length equals 15 residues. Germline loops: CDR1 SGHTA, CDR2 FQGNSA. CDR3 DNA sequence: TGTGCCAGCAGCCCCGGACTAGCTCCAACAGATACGCAGTATTTT. Its translation is CASSPGLAPTDTQYF.

This clonotype was detected only once. J is TRBJ1-2 and V is TRBV20-1; D uncertain. CDR1 is DFQATT, CDR2 SNEGSKA, per germline (reference sequence). CDR3 length: 8 amino acids. The CDR3 protein is CRPRGYTF. CDR3 in DNA: TGCAGGCCTAGGGGCTACACCTTC.

V is TRBV30 and J is TRBJ2-1; D is perhaps TRBD1 (6 bases). CDR3 length: 17 amino acids. Germline CDR1 GTSNPN, CDR2 SVGIG (reference sequence). Trimming removed 7 bases from V and 7 bases from J, with 29 bases in between. CDR3 sequence reads: CAYPPGLLGALKNEQFF. The CDR3 nucleotides read TGTGCCTACCCGCCGGGTTTGTTGGGGGCCTTAAAGAATGAGCAGTTCTTC.

The chain carries TRBV4-3 and TRBJ2-5; D call uncertain. CDR1 and CDR2 from the germline V gene are LGHNA and YSLEER. This CDR3 is built from 13 residues. V gave up 0 bases and J gave up 5 bases, with 7 bases separating them. The CDR3 coding sequence is TGCGCCAGCAGCCAAGATCCCTGGGAGACCCAGTACTTC. Translated, it gives CASSQDPWETQYF.

This clonotype occurred many times. The V gene is TRBV7-2, the J gene TRBJ2-3, with D perhaps TRBD1 (6 bases). Trimming stripped 5 bases from V and 0 bases from J, with 12 bases between. The CDR3 length is 15 residues. CDR1 and CDR2 from the germline V gene are SGHTA and FQGNSA. The CDR3 sequence: CASSTQGFSTDTQYF. In DNA form, the CDR3 reads TGTGCCAGCAGCACTCAGGGGTTTAGCACAGATACGCAGTATTTT.

The V gene is TRBV20-1, the J gene TRBJ2-5; 7 nucleotides line up with TRBD1. With 5 bases clipped from V and 1 base from J, the junction kept 4 bases outside the gene matches. This CDR3 contains 13 residues. The germline gives CDR1 DFQATT, CDR2 SNEGSKA (reference sequence). The CDR3 region is CSASGQRQETQYF. The CDR3 nucleotides are TGCAGTGCTTCGGGACAGCGCCAAGAGACCCAGTACTTC.

In its sample, this clonotype was seen once. The J gene is TRBJ2-1, the V gene TRBV2; D is tentatively TRBD1 or TRBD2 (5 bases each). Trimming removed 2 bases at V and 6 bases at J, with 14 bases between. The germline V gene encodes CDR1 SNHLY and CDR2 FYNNEI. The CDR3 is made up of 15 amino acids. The CDR3 nucleotides are TGTGCCAGCAGTGAAACTCCTGCAGGGACCAATGAGCAGTTCTTC. This translates into CASSETPAGTNEQFF. Looking up the rest from reference TRBV2 and TRBJ2-1 gives the full variable domain: EPEVTQTPSHQVTQMGQEVILRCVPISNHLYFYWYRQILGQKVEFLVSFYNNEISEKSEIFDDQFSVERPDGSNFTLKIRSTKLEDSAMYFCASSETPAGTNEQFFGPGTRLTVL.

The chain uses TRBV3-1 and TRBJ1-4; TRBD1 might be the D (5 bases). The CDR3 consists of 16 residues. Germline CDR1 reads LGHDT; CDR2 reads YNNKEL (reference sequence). V was trimmed by 1 base and J by 0 bases, leaving 9 bases between them. The CDR3 reads CASSQVGTPTNEKLFF. The CDR3 nucleotides are TGTGCCAGCAGCCAAGTGGGGACCCCAACTAATGAAAAACTGTTTTTT.

The V and J genes are TRBV15 and TRBJ2-3; 13 bases match TRBD2. The germline gives CDR1 LNHNV, CDR2 YYDKDF (reference sequence). CDR3 length equals 15 residues. Trimming cost V 5 bases and J 4 bases; bases outside gene matches: 3. The CDR3 loop is CATSGTSGEADTQYF. CDR3 DNA: TGTGCCACCAGCGGGACTAGCGGGGAGGCAGATACGCAGTATTTT.